A selection of T cell receptor beta chains follows, all from one sample in a study of cytomegalovirus exposure and HLA in healthy donors. Repertoires were generated with immunoSEQ multiplex PCR, while TCRdb's copy carries only in-frame clones and drops some. The sample yields roughly 190,000 clones, 79% seen once. The specimen was PBMCs. These receptors all come from a woman aged 45-65 years in good health and CMV-seronegative. CDR3s include the opening cysteine and the closing phenylalanine or tryptophan. A D gene is named only where the DNA matches it firmly. Not every row has a clone size; where given, it reads once, few, many or a size class.

D gene	J gene	V gene	clone size	CDR3 DNA	CDR3 protein
TRBD1	TRBJ1-4	TRBV6-1	-	TGTGCCAGCAGTGTGACAGGGGTTGATGAAAAACTGTTTTTT	CASSVTGVDEKLFF
TRBD2	TRBJ2-3	TRBV9	-	TGTGCCAGCAGCGTAGCTATACTAGCGGGGCAGGGGGATACGCAGTATTTT	CASSVAILAGQGDTQYF
TRBD2	TRBJ2-2	TRBV10-1	-	TGCGCCAGCAGTGGGGGACTACCAACCGGGGAGCTGTTTTTT	CASSGGLPTGELFF
TRBD1	TRBJ2-1	TRBV7-2	-	TGTGCCAGCAACAACAGGGGTATAAGCCCCTACAATGAGCAGTTCTTC	CASNNRGISPYNEQFF
TRBD2	TRBJ2-6	TRBV4-2	-	TGTGCCAGCAGCCAAGGCCCCGGGGGGTCAGGGGCCAACGTCCTGACTTTC	CASSQGPGGSGANVLTF
TRBD2	TRBJ2-3	TRBV19	-	TGTGCCAGTAGTATCCCCCTGACTAGCGGGATTGACACAGATACGCAGTATTTT	CASSIPLTSGIDTDTQYF
TRBD1	TRBJ2-7	TRBV18	-	TGTGCCAGCTCACCACTGGACAGGTCCGACGAGCAGTACTTC	CASSPLDRSDEQYF
TRBD1	TRBJ2-7	TRBV4-3	-	TGCGCCAGCAGCCAAGACCACAGGGGAGCCTACGAGCAGTACTTC	CASSQDHRGAYEQYF
TRBD1	TRBJ2-7	TRBV19	-	TGTGCCAGTAGTCCTGGGGGACAGGCAAATTCCTACGAGCAGTACTTC	CASSPGGQANSYEQYF
TRBD1	TRBJ2-7	TRBV11-2	-	TGTGCCAGCAGCTTTCAGGGGACAGAGACCTACGAGCAGTACTTC	CASSFQGTETYEQYF
TRBD2	TRBJ2-3	TRBV9	once	TGTGCCAGCAGCGTAGGTAATAGCGGGAGCACAGATACGCAGTATTTT	CASSVGNSGSTDTQYF
-	TRBJ2-1	TRBV19	few	TGTGCCAGTAGTATAGATAGCCTAGCTCGGGATGAGCAGTTCTTC	CASSIDSLARDEQFF
-	TRBJ1-2	TRBV5-6	-	TGTGCCAGCAGCTTGGCAGGGGCGGACTATGGCTACACCTTC	CASSLAGADYGYTF
-	TRBJ2-7	TRBV28	few	TGTGCCAGCAGCCAAGCTCTTTCGTTTCATGCTTACGAGCAGTACTTC	CASSQALSFHAYEQYF
-	TRBJ1-1	TRBV6-5	-	TGTGCCAGCAGTTACTCGACCTCAGCGGAGTATGAAGCTTTCTTT	CASSYSTSAEYEAFF
TRBD2	TRBJ2-7	TRBV19	few	TGTGCCAGTAGGTCAGTGGCTAGCGGGAGCAGCTACGAGCAGTACTTC	CASRSVASGSSYEQYF
-	TRBJ2-7	TRBV14	-	TGTGCCAGCAGCCAAGACAAGGGACTGAGCTCCTACGAGCAGTACTTC	CASSQDKGLSSYEQYF
-	TRBJ1-2	TRBV30	once	TGTGCCTGGAGTGTACTAGGGTCTGGCGGCTACACCTTC	CAWSVLGSGGYTF
TRBD1	TRBJ1-3	TRBV7-2	-	TGTGCCAGCAGCCCGACAGGGCTTTTAAGAAACACCATATATTTT	CASSPTGLLRNTIYF
TRBD1	TRBJ2-7	TRBV7-6	-	TGTGCCAGCAGCTTAGGTCCGGGACAGGGGAGGGACGAGCAGTACTTC	CASSLGPGQGRDEQYF
TRBD1	TRBJ1-5	TRBV18	-	TGTGCCAGCTCAACGACAGGGGATGGGCAGCCCCAGCATTTT	CASSTTGDGQPQHF
-	TRBJ1-2	TRBV27	-	TGTGCCAGCAGTCCCAGGGTCCTCGGAGGCTACACCTTC	CASSPRVLGGYTF
-	TRBJ1-5	TRBV25-1	-	TGTGCCAGCAGGGGGGGTAGCAATCAGCCCCAGCATTTT	CASRGGSNQPQHF
-	TRBJ2-1	TRBV7-2	few	TGTGCCAGCAGCGCGACAACAGGGTTGCAGTTCTTC	CASSATTGLQFF
-	TRBJ2-5	TRBV7-3	-	TGTGCCAGCAGCCCAAGGGGTGGGTTCGAGACCCAGTACTTC	CASSPRGGFETQYF
-	TRBJ2-3	TRBV11-2	-	TGTGCCAGCAGCTTAGTAGCAACAGATACGCAGTATTTT	CASSLVATDTQYF
TRBD1	TRBJ1-4	TRBV9	once	TGTGCCAGCAGCGGGGGACAGGTTAATGAAAAACTGTTTTTT	CASSGGQVNEKLFF
-	TRBJ2-7	TRBV4-1	few	TGCGCCAGCAGCCAAAAATCGCAGGGTAGCCGATACGAGCAGTACTTC	CASSQKSQGSRYEQYF
-	TRBJ1-4	TRBV6-5	once	TGTGCCAGCAGTTTACGGGGTTTCGGTGAAAAACTGTTTTTT	CASSLRGFGEKLFF
-	TRBJ2-7	TRBV4-2	-	TGTGCCAGCAGCCAAGGTCTAGCGAGCTCCTACGAGCAGTACTTC	CASSQGLASSYEQYF
-	TRBJ2-1	TRBV7-6	-	TGTGCCAGCAGCTTTTGGATCGGGGACAATGAGCAGTTCTTC	CASSFWIGDNEQFF
-	TRBJ2-3	TRBV18	-	TGTGCCAGCTCACCACTTGGGGCCTCGGGGGTCAGCACAGATACGCAGTATTTT	CASSPLGASGVSTDTQYF
-	TRBJ1-4	TRBV9	-	TGTGCCAGCAGCGTAGTGCCAGAGGGCCCGAGTGAAAAACTGTTTTTT	CASSVVPEGPSEKLFF
-	TRBJ1-2	TRBV25-1	-	TGTGCCAGCAGTGGATTAAGGGGGACCCCCTCCTATGGCTACACCTTC	CASSGLRGTPSYGYTF
-	TRBJ1-1	TRBV11-2	-	TGTGCCAGCAGCCAAGTGGTACGAGCTGAAGCTTTCTTT	CASSQVVRAEAFF
TRBD2	TRBJ2-1	TRBV9	once	TGTGCCAGCAGCAGCGGGGGAGAGCGATTTTTGCATGAGCAGTTCTTC	CASSSGGERFLHEQFF
TRBD1	TRBJ1-3	TRBV28	-	TGTGCCAGCAGTTTCCACCCCGGACAGGGCCCCTCTGGAAACACCATATATTTT	CASSFHPGQGPSGNTIYF
TRBD1	TRBJ1-6	TRBV6-6	-	TGTGCCAGCAGTTACCCGACAGGGGATAATTCACCCCTCCACTTT	CASSYPTGDNSPLHF
TRBD1	TRBJ2-2	TRBV9	-	TGTGCCAGCAGCCCAGGGGACAGGGAGGCCGGGGAGCTGTTTTTT	CASSPGDREAGELFF
-	TRBJ1-1	TRBV5-1	-	TGCGCCAGCAGCCCTACGTACGGGGTGAACACTGAAGCTTTCTTT	CASSPTYGVNTEAFF
TRBD2	TRBJ2-2	TRBV23-1	-	TGCGCCAAAGGTGGCGGGGGGGCCACCGGGGAGCTGTTTTTT	CAKGGGGATGELFF
TRBD1	TRBJ1-1	TRBV28	-	TGTGCCAGCGGAAAGACAGGGGCAAACACTGAAGCTTTCTTT	CASGKTGANTEAFF
TRBD2	TRBJ2-1	TRBV10-3	once	TGTGCCATCAGTGAGCCTCTAGCGGGGGGCGCCAATGAGCAGTTCTTC	CAISEPLAGGANEQFF
TRBD2	TRBJ2-2	TRBV10-1	-	TGCGCCAGGCAACAAAGGCGGGGGGCCCGGAACACCGGGGAGCTGTTTTTT	CARQQRRGARNTGELFF
-	TRBJ1-3	TRBV6-5	few	TGTGCCAGCAGTTTCGAGAGGTCTGGAAACACCATATATTTT	CASSFERSGNTIYF
TRBD1	TRBJ1-4	TRBV27	-	TGTGCCAGCAGTTTACTGACAGGGGGTGGACAAGAAAAACTGTTTTTT	CASSLLTGGGQEKLFF
TRBD1	TRBJ1-6	TRBV19	-	TGTGCCAGTAGTCTTGGACAGGGGGTAAATTCACCCCTCCACTTT	CASSLGQGVNSPLHF
-	TRBJ2-1	TRBV4-3	-	TGCGCCAGCAGCCAAGATCCCGCGGTCCAGCAGTTCTTC	CASSQDPAVQQFF
TRBD1	TRBJ2-7	TRBV27	-	TGTGCCAGCAGTAGGGGACAGGGGGGCTACGAGCAGTACTTC	CASSRGQGGYEQYF
TRBD1	TRBJ1-1	TRBV6-5	-	TGTGCCAGCAGTACCCGGACAGGGCGGACTGAAGCTTTCTTT	CASSTRTGRTEAFF
-	TRBJ1-5	TRBV5-6	-	TGTGCCAGCAGCTTGGGGAGGGGGAGGGGTGGCAATCAGCCCCAGCATTTT	CASSLGRGRGGNQPQHF
TRBD1	TRBJ1-6	TRBV14	-	TGTGCCAGCAGCCTCGGACAGGGGGCAGAAAATTTCGTAGATTCACCCCTCCACTTT	CASSLGQGAENFVDSPLHF
-	TRBJ1-1	TRBV6-1	-	TGTGCCAGCAGTGTGGTCGGGGGATCGGACACTGAAGCTTTCTTT	CASSVVGGSDTEAFF
TRBD2	TRBJ2-5	TRBV7-3	once	TGTGCCAGCAGTCGATTAGCGGGAGGGGAGACCCAGTACTTC	CASSRLAGGETQYF
-	TRBJ1-3	TRBV14	-	TGTGCCAGCAGCCAAGCACCCCCCCAGTATCTGGCTGGAAACACCATATATTTT	CASSQAPPQYLAGNTIYF
TRBD2	TRBJ2-7	TRBV7-2	-	TGTGCCAGCAGCATTCCCTTAGCGGGGCTAGCCTACGAGCAGTACTTC	CASSIPLAGLAYEQYF
TRBD1	TRBJ2-5	TRBV9	-	TGTGCCAGCAGCGCTAAGGGACAGGGGCTTCCAGAGACCCAGTACTTC	CASSAKGQGLPETQYF